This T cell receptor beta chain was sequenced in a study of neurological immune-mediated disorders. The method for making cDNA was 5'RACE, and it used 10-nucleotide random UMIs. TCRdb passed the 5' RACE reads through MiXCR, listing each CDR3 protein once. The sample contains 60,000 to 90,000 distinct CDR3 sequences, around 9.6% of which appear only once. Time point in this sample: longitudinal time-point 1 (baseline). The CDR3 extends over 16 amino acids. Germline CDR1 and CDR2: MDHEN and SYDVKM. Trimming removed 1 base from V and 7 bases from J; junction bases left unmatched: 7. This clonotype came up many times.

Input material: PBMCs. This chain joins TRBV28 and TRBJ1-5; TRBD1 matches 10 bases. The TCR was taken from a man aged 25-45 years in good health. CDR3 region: CASSLLRDRGQQPQHF. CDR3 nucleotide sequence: TGTGCCAGCAGTTTATTGAGGGACAGGGGACAACAGCCCCAGCATTTT.